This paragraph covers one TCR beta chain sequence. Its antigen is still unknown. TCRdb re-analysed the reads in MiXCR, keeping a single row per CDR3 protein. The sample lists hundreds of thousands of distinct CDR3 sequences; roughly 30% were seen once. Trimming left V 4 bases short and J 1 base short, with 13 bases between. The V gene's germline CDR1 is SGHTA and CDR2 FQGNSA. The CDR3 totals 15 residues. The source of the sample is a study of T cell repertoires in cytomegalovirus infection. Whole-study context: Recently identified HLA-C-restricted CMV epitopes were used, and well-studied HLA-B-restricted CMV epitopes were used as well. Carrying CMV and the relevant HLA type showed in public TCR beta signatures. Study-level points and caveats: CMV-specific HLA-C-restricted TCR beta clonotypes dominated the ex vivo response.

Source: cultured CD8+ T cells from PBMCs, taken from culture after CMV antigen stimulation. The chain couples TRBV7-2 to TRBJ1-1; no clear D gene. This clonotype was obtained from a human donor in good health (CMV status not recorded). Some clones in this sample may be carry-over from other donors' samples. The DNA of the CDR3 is TGTGCCAGCAGCTCACGACCGGACTGGAACACTGAAGCTTTCTTT. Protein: CASSSRPDWNTEAFF. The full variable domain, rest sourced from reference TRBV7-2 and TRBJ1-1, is GAGVSQSPSNKVTEKGKDVELRCDPISGHTALYWYRQSLGQGLEFLIYFQGNSAPDKSGLPSDRFSAERTGGSVSTLTIQRTQQEDSAVYLCASSSRPDWNTEAFFGQGTRLTVV.